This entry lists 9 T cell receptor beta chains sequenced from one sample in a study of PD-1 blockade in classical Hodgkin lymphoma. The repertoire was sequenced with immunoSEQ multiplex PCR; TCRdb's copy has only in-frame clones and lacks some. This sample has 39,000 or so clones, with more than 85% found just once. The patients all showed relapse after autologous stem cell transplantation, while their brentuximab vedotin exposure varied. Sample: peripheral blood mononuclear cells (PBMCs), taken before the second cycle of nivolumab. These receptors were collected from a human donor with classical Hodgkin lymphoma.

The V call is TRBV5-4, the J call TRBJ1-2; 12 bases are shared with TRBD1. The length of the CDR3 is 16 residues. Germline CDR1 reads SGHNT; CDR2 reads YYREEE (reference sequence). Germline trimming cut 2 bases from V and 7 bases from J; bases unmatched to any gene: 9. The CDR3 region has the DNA TGTGCCAGCAGCTTAGGGACAGGGGGCAAGCAAGGTGGCTACACCTTC. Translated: CASSLGTGGKQGGYTF.

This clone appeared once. As DNA, the CDR3 is TGTGCCAGCAGTCGCAGGACAATCACAGATACGCAGTATTTT. Translating gives CASSRRTITDTQYF. The chain employs TRBV27 and TRBJ2-3; a possible D gene is TRBD1 (5 bases). Germline CDR1 is MNHEY and CDR2 is SMNVEV (reference sequence). This CDR3 spans 14 amino acids. Trimming removed 5 bases at V and 2 bases at J, with 11 bases between.

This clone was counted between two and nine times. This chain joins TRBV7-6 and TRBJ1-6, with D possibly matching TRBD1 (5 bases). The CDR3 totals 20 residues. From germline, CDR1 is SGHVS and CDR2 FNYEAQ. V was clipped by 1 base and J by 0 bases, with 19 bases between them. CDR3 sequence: CASSLEKGSSGSSYNSPLHF. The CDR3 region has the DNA TGTGCCAGCAGCTTAGAGAAGGGGTCCTCGGGCAGCTCCTATAATTCACCCCTCCACTTT.

CDR3 loop: CASSLYENQPQHF. CDR3 nucleotide sequence: TGTGCCAGCAGCTTGTACGAAAATCAGCCCCAGCATTTT. The chain couples TRBV5-5 to TRBJ1-5; no clear D. Trimming removed 1 base from V and 4 bases from J, with 6 bases in between. This CDR3 has 13 residues. Per the germline V gene, CDR1 is SGHKS and CDR2 is YYEKEE (reference sequence).

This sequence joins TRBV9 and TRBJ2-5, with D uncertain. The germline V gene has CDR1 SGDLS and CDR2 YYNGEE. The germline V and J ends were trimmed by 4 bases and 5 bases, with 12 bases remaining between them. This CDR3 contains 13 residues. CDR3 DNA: TGTGCCAGCAGCCCTGTTCCAACTGAGACCCAGTACTTC. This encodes CASSPVPTETQYF.

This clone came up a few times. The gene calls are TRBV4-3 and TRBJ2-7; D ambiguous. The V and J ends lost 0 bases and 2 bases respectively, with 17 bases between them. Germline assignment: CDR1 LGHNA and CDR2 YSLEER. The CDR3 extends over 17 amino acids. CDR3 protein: CASSQDRSAPGTYEQYF. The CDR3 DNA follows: TGCGCCAGCAGCCAAGATCGGTCCGCCCCTGGAACCTACGAGCAGTACTTC.

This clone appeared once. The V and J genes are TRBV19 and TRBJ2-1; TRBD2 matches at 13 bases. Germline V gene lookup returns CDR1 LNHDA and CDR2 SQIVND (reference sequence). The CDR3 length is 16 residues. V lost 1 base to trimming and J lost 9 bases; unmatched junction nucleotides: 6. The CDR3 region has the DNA TGTGCCAGTAGTATAGTGAGGACTAGCGGGAGTGGTGAGCAGTTCTTC. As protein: CASSIVRTSGSGEQFF.

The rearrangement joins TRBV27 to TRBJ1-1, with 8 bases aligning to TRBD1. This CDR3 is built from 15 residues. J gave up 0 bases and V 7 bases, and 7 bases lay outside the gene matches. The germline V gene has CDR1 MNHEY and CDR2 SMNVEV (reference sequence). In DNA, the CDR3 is TGTGCCAGCATTCGACAGGGGACCATGAACACTGAAGCTTTCTTT. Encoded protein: CASIRQGTMNTEAFF.

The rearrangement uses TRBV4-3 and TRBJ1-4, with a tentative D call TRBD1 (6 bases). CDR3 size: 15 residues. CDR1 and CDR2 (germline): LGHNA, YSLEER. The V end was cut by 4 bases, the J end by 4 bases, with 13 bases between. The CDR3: CASSRRDTNNEKLFF. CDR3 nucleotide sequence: TGCGCCAGCAGCCGACGGGACACGAATAATGAAAAACTGTTTTTT.